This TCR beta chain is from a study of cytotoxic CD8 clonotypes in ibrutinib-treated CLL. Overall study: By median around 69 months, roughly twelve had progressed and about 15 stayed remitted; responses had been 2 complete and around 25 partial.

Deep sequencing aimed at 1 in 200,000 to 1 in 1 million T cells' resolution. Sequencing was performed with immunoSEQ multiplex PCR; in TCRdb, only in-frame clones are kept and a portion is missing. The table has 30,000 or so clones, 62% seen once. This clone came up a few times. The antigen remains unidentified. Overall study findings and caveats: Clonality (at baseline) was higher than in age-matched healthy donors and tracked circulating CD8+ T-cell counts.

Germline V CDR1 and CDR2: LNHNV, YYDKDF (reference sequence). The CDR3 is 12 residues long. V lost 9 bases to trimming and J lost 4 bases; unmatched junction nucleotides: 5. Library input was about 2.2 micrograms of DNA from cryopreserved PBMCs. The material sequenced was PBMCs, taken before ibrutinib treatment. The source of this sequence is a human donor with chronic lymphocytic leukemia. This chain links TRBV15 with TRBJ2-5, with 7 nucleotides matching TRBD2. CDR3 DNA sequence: TGTGCCACGGCGGGGGAGGGAGAGACCCAGTACTTC. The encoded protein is CATAGEGETQYF.